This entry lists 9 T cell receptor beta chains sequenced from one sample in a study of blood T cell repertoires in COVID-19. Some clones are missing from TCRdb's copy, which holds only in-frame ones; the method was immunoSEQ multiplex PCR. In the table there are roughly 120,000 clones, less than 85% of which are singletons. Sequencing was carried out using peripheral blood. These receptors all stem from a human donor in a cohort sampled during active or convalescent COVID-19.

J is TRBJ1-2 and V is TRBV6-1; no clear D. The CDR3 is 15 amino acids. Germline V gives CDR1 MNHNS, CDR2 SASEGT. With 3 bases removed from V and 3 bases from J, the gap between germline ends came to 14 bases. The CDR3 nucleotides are TGTGCCAGCAGTGATAACGGGGTGAGGGACTATGGCTACACCTTC. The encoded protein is CASSDNGVRDYGYTF.

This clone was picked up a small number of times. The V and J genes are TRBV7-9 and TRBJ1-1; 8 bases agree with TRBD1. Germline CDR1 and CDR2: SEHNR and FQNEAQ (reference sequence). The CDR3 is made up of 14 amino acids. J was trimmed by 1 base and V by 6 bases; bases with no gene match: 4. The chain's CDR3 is CASSSGQGNTEAFF. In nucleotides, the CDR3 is TGTGCCAGCAGTTCCGGACAGGGGAACACTGAAGCTTTCTTT.

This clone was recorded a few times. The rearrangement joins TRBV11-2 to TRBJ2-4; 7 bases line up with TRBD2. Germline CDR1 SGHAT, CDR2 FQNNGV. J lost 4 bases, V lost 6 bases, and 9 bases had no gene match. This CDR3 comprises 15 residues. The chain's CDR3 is CASRRGRDYKNIQYF. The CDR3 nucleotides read TGTGCCAGCAGGCGGGGCAGGGACTATAAAAACATTCAGTACTTC.

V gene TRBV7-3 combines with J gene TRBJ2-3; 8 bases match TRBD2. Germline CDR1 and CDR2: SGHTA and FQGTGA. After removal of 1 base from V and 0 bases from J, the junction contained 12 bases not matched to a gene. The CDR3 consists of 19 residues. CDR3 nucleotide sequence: TGTGCCAGCAGCTTAAGGGGAAGGTCTGGCGGGAGGAGCACAGATACGCAGTATTTT. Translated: CASSLRGRSGGRSTDTQYF.

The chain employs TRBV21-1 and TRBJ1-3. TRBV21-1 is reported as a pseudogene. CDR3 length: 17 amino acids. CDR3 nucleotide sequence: TGTGCCAGCAGTCAAAAAGAGAGGGAATCCTCTGGAAACACCATATATTTT. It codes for CASSQKERESSGNTIYF.

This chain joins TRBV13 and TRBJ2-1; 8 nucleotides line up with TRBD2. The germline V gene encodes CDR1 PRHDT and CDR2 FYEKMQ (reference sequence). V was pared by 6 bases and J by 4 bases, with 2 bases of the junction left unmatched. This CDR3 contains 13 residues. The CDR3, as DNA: TGTGCCAGCAGGCCTAGCGGGTACAATGAGCAGTTCTTC. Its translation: CASRPSGYNEQFF.

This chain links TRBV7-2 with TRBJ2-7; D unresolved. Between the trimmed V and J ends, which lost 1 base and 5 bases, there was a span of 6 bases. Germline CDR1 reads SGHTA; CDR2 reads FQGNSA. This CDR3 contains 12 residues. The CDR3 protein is CASSLGQNEQYF. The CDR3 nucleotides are TGTGCCAGCAGCTTAGGTCAGAACGAGCAGTACTTC.

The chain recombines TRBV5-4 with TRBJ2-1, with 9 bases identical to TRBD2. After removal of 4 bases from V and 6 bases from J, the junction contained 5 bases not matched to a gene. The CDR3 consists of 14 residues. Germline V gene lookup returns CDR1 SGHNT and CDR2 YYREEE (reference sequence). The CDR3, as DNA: TGTGCCAGCAGCCCGGGACTAGCCTTCAATGAGCAGTTCTTC. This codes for CASSPGLAFNEQFF.

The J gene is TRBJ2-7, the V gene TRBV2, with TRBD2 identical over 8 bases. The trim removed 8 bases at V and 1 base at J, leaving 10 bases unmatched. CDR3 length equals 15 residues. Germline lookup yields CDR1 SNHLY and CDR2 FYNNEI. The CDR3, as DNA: TGTGCCAGCGCCCTATTGCGCGGGAGGTCCTACGAGCAGTACTTC. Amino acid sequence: CASALLRGRSYEQYF.